The T cell receptor beta chain under discussion was sequenced for a study of cytomegalovirus exposure and HLA in healthy donors. The V end lost 1 base, the J end lost 5 bases, and 9 bases lay between the germline ends. The CDR3 extends over 14 amino acids. CDR1 LNHDA and CDR2 SQIVND come from the germline V gene (reference sequence). In the PCR, 60 Vbeta and 13 Jbeta primers were used. The protocol was immunoSEQ multiplex PCR, while the TCRdb copy is restricted to in-frame clones and leaves out a portion. This sample has tens of thousands of clones, with around 60% found just once. This chain connects TRBV19 to TRBJ1-5; TRBD1 is a possible D gene (5 bases). The specimen sequenced was PBMCs. This clonotype was obtained from a male donor in good health and CMV-seropositive. The DNA for the CDR3 is TGTGCCAGTAGTATAGTATCGGGGGATCAGCCCCAGCATTTT. Its protein product is CASSIVSGDQPQHF.